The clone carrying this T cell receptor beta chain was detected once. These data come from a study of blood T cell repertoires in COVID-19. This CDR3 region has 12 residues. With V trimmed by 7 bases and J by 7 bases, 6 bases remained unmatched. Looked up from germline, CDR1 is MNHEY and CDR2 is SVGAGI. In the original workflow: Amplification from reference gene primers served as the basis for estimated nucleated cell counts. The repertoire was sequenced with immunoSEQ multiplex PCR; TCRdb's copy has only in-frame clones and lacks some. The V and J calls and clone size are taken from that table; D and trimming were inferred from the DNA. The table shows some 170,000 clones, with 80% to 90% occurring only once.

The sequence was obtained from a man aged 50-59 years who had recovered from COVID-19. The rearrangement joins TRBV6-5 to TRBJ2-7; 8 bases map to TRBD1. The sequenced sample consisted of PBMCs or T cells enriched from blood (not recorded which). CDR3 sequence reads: CASNQGAGEQYF. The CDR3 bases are TGTGCCAGCAACCAGGGGGCGGGGGAGCAGTACTTC.